The rows below give T cell receptor beta chains drawn from one sample of a study of pediatric ulcerative colitis. Here immunoSEQ multiplex PCR was the method, and the copy in TCRdb shows in-frame clones only, minus some. The sample has some 60,000 clones; over 70% are singletons. The sequencing sample was made of blood. The origin of the receptors is a boy aged 5-17 years with moderate ulcerative colitis. Each CDR3 is given with its conserved first and last residue. The order of the fields is V gene, clone size, J gene, D gene, CDR3 DNA, CDR3 protein. The D gene is left open where the match is weak. Size is stated for part of the rows, as once, few or many counts, or as a class when the clone is expanded.

v_call: TRBV30; clone_size: -; j_call: TRBJ1-1; d_call: -; cdr3_nt: TGTGCCTGGAGTACCTCCTTAGGAGGGGTCACTGAAGCTTTCTTT; cdr3_aa: CAWSTSLGGVTEAFF
v_call: TRBV11-3; clone_size: -; j_call: TRBJ1-1; d_call: -; cdr3_nt: TGTGCCAGCAGCTTAACAGCTATGAACACTGAAGCTTTCTTT; cdr3_aa: CASSLTAMNTEAFF
v_call: TRBV4-1; clone_size: -; j_call: TRBJ1-1; d_call: -; cdr3_nt: TGCGCCAGCAGCCAAGATGCCCATGGCAGATACACTGAAGCTTTCTTT; cdr3_aa: CASSQDAHGRYTEAFF
v_call: TRBV7-2; clone_size: few; j_call: TRBJ2-7; d_call: TRBD2; cdr3_nt: TGTGCCAGCAGCTTTAGCGGGATAGGCTCCTACGAGCAGTACTTC; cdr3_aa: CASSFSGIGSYEQYF
v_call: TRBV7-2; clone_size: -; j_call: TRBJ2-2; d_call: TRBD1; cdr3_nt: TGTGCCAGCAGCAACGTACAGGGGTACACCGGGGAGCTGTTTTTT; cdr3_aa: CASSNVQGYTGELFF
v_call: TRBV2; clone_size: -; j_call: TRBJ1-3; d_call: TRBD1; cdr3_nt: TGTGCCAGCAGTACCCAGGGACAGACTGGAAACACCATATATTTT; cdr3_aa: CASSTQGQTGNTIYF
v_call: TRBV19; clone_size: -; j_call: TRBJ1-4; d_call: TRBD1; cdr3_nt: TGTGCCAGTAGTTGGGACAGAACTAATGAAAAACTGTTTTTT; cdr3_aa: CASSWDRTNEKLFF
v_call: TRBV6-5; clone_size: -; j_call: TRBJ1-1; d_call: TRBD1; cdr3_nt: TGTGCCAGCAGTTACTCTCAGGGGGCCACTGAAGCTTTCTTT; cdr3_aa: CASSYSQGATEAFF
v_call: TRBV9; clone_size: few; j_call: TRBJ1-6; d_call: TRBD1; cdr3_nt: TGTGCCAGCAGCGTAAATCAGGGGGCGTATTCACCCCTCCACTTT; cdr3_aa: CASSVNQGAYSPLHF
v_call: TRBV2; clone_size: few; j_call: TRBJ2-7; d_call: TRBD1; cdr3_nt: TGTGCCCAAGGGGACAGATCTTACGAGCAGTACTTC; cdr3_aa: CAQGDRSYEQYF
v_call: TRBV6-5; clone_size: -; j_call: TRBJ1-1; d_call: -; cdr3_nt: TGTGCCAGCAGCAAATGGACAGTGAGCAACACTGAAGCTTTCTTT; cdr3_aa: CASSKWTVSNTEAFF
v_call: TRBV6-5; clone_size: once; j_call: TRBJ2-2; d_call: TRBD2; cdr3_nt: TGTGCCAGCAGTCCGGGAGGCGGGGAGCTGTTTTTT; cdr3_aa: CASSPGGGELFF
v_call: TRBV4-2; clone_size: -; j_call: TRBJ2-3; d_call: TRBD2; cdr3_nt: TGTGCCAGCAGCCAAGATGACCCACTACCAGGACTAGCGGGAGTCTGGGGAGATACGCAGTATTTT; cdr3_aa: CASSQDDPLPGLAGVWGDTQYF
v_call: TRBV6-6; clone_size: -; j_call: TRBJ2-3; d_call: -; cdr3_nt: TGTGCCAGCAGGTCCCGGGACGGGGCGATCACAGATACGCAGTATTTT; cdr3_aa: CASRSRDGAITDTQYF
v_call: TRBV5-1; clone_size: -; j_call: TRBJ1-2; d_call: -; cdr3_nt: TGCGCCAGCAGCTTTGGCAGCCAAGCCGACTATGGCTACACCTTC; cdr3_aa: CASSFGSQADYGYTF
v_call: TRBV5-1; clone_size: -; j_call: TRBJ1-2; d_call: -; cdr3_nt: TGCGCCAGCAGCCCCGGGACCTCTAACTATGGCTACACCTTC; cdr3_aa: CASSPGTSNYGYTF
v_call: TRBV20-1; clone_size: -; j_call: TRBJ1-4; d_call: -; cdr3_nt: TGCAGTGCTAGTCGGGGTGAAAAACTGTTTTTT; cdr3_aa: CSASRGEKLFF
v_call: TRBV9; clone_size: -; j_call: TRBJ1-2; d_call: -; cdr3_nt: TGTGCCAGCAGCGTAGACAGGGAAAACAACTATGGCTACACCTTC; cdr3_aa: CASSVDRENNYGYTF
v_call: TRBV5-1; clone_size: -; j_call: TRBJ2-7; d_call: TRBD1; cdr3_nt: TGCGCCAGCAGTGACAGGGCGGAGAACTACGAGCAGTACTTC; cdr3_aa: CASSDRAENYEQYF
v_call: TRBV7-3; clone_size: -; j_call: TRBJ2-3; d_call: -; cdr3_nt: TGTGCCAGCAGCTTCAGAACTAGCACAGATACGCAGTATTTT; cdr3_aa: CASSFRTSTDTQYF
v_call: TRBV6-1; clone_size: -; j_call: TRBJ1-6; d_call: -; cdr3_nt: TGTGCCAGCACCACTTTTTCGGATTCACCCCTCCACTTT; cdr3_aa: CASTTFSDSPLHF
v_call: TRBV27; clone_size: -; j_call: TRBJ2-3; d_call: -; cdr3_nt: TGTGCCAGCAATCCTCGTGATACAGACAGCACAGATACGCAGTATTTT; cdr3_aa: CASNPRDTDSTDTQYF
v_call: TRBV5-4; clone_size: -; j_call: TRBJ2-7; d_call: TRBD1; cdr3_nt: TGTGCCAGCAGATCCGGGACAGAGACCTACGAGCAGTACTTC; cdr3_aa: CASRSGTETYEQYF
v_call: TRBV15; clone_size: -; j_call: TRBJ1-1; d_call: TRBD1; cdr3_nt: TGTGCCACCAGCAGGGGGACAGAGAATGGGATGAACACTGAAGCTTTCTTT; cdr3_aa: CATSRGTENGMNTEAFF
v_call: TRBV29-1; clone_size: -; j_call: TRBJ1-3; d_call: -; cdr3_nt: TGCAGCGTTTCGGCAGCTGGAAACACCATATATTTT; cdr3_aa: CSVSAAGNTIYF
v_call: TRBV7-9; clone_size: -; j_call: TRBJ1-2; d_call: -; cdr3_nt: TGTGCCAGCAGCTTTGCAGGCTATGGCTACACCTTC; cdr3_aa: CASSFAGYGYTF
v_call: TRBV19; clone_size: few; j_call: TRBJ1-2; d_call: TRBD1; cdr3_nt: TGTGCCAGTAGCCGGCCGGGACAGGCGTCCTATGGCTACACCTTC; cdr3_aa: CASSRPGQASYGYTF
v_call: TRBV11-2; clone_size: -; j_call: TRBJ2-7; d_call: -; cdr3_nt: TGTGCCAGCAGCTTACCCACCCAGGGCGGGCACGCCTACGAGCAGTACTTC; cdr3_aa: CASSLPTQGGHAYEQYF
v_call: TRBV19; clone_size: -; j_call: TRBJ2-2; d_call: TRBD1; cdr3_nt: TGTGCCAGTAGTATTGTACAGGGGGCGGCCGGGGAGCTGTTTTTT; cdr3_aa: CASSIVQGAAGELFF
v_call: TRBV7-9; clone_size: few; j_call: TRBJ1-1; d_call: TRBD1; cdr3_nt: TGTGCCAGCAGCACAGGGGACGGCCTCATGAACACTGAAGCTTTCTTT; cdr3_aa: CASSTGDGLMNTEAFF
v_call: TRBV23-1; clone_size: -; j_call: TRBJ2-2; d_call: TRBD1; cdr3_nt: TGCGCCAGCGTACGACAGGGGCACACCGGGGAGCTGTTTTTT; cdr3_aa: CASVRQGHTGELFF